These 15 T cell receptor beta chains share one sample of origin, sequenced in a study of T-cell reconstitution after alpha-beta-depleted transplantation in children. The TCRbeta library incorporated unique molecular identifiers. Each CDR3 protein gets one entry after TCRdb re-called the PCR reads with MiXCR. Among fewer than 750,000 distinct CDR3 sequences listed, 25% to 30% were seen once. The specimen was PBMCs, collected before TCRalphabeta/CD19-depleted stem cell transplant. The source is a boy in the first two years of life with Wiskott-Aldrich syndrome, due to receive a stem cell transplant.

This clonotype was seen more than once but under ten times. The CDR3 sequence: CSARDQGRDEKLFF. The CDR3 DNA is TGCAGTGCTAGAGATCAGGGGCGAGATGAAAAACTGTTTTTT. V gene TRBV20-1 combines with J gene TRBJ1-4; D may be TRBD1 (6 bases). The ends were cut back, 0 bases at V and 6 bases at J, with 11 bases in the middle. CDR3 size: 14 residues. The germline V gene has CDR1 DFQATT and CDR2 SNEGSKA (reference sequence).

The V gene is TRBV7-2, the J gene TRBJ1-2, with D hard to call. Germline-derived CDR1 and CDR2 are SGHTA and FQGNSA. The CDR3 has 14 amino acids. The ends were cut back, 2 bases at V and 8 bases at J, with 15 bases in the middle. The CDR3 here is CASSLYSGGRGYTF. DNA for the CDR3: TGTGCCAGCAGCTTATATTCGGGTGGGCGCGGCTACACCTTC. Full variable domain (outside the CDR3, taken from reference TRBV7-2 and TRBJ1-2): GAGVSQSPSNKVTEKGKDVELRCDPISGHTALYWYRQSLGQGLEFLIYFQGNSAPDKSGLPSDRFSAERTGGSVSTLTIQRTQQEDSAVYLCASSLYSGGRGYTFGSGTRLTVV.

The V and J genes are TRBV20-1 and TRBJ2-3; 9 positions match TRBD2. The CDR3 has 14 amino acids. Germline V gives CDR1 DFQATT, CDR2 SNEGSKA (reference sequence). CDR3 sequence reads: CRAIGGRAKDTQYF. The CDR3 nucleotides are TGCAGGGCCATAGGCGGGAGGGCCAAGGATACGCAGTATTTT.

The chain has TRBV5-1 and TRBJ2-5; 14 nucleotides match TRBD2. This CDR3 has 20 amino acids. Germline V gives CDR1 SGHRS, CDR2 YFSETQ. After removal of 0 bases from V and 6 bases from J, the junction contained 16 bases not matched to a gene. CDR3 sequence: CASSLEIRGLAGENPKTQYF. CDR3 bases: TGCGCCAGCAGCTTGGAAATTAGGGGACTAGCGGGAGAGAATCCGAAGACCCAGTACTTC. Using reference TRBV5-1 and TRBJ2-5 for the parts outside the CDR3, the full variable domain is KAGVTQTPRYLIKTRGQQVTLSCSPISGHRSVSWYQQTPGQGLQFLFEYFSETQRNKGNFPGRFSGRQFSNSRSEMNVSTLELGDSALYLCASSLEIRGLAGENPKTQYFGPGTRLLVL.

The genes are TRBV2 and TRBJ1-1; D unclear. The CDR3 totals 18 residues. Germline values: CDR1 SNHLY, CDR2 FYNNEI. Trimming left V 4 bases short and J 0 bases short, with 21 bases between. CDR3 sequence reads: CASSVARKPQRMNTEAFF. DNA of the CDR3: TGTGCCAGCAGTGTGGCCAGGAAACCCCAGAGGATGAACACTGAAGCTTTCTTT.

This clonotype has a handful of counts. The chain is built from TRBV20-1 and TRBJ2-1, with D perhaps assigned TRBD1 or TRBD2 (6 bases each). There are 10 residues in the CDR3. V was cut by 3 bases and J by 13 bases, with 10 bases left in between. Germline-derived CDR1 and CDR2 are DFQATT and SNEGSKA (reference sequence). Written as DNA, the CDR3 is TGCAGTGCTAGGTTCGGGGGCCAGTTCTTC. Amino acid sequence: CSARFGGQFF.

CDR3 loop: CASSLDRSPFGTQYF. The DNA of the CDR3 is TGCGCCAGCAGCTTGGACAGGTCTCCGTTCGGTACGCAGTATTTT. The chain joins TRBV5-1 to TRBJ2-3, with D possibly matching TRBD1 (5 bases). V lost 0 bases to trimming and J lost 8 bases, with 16 bases between them. CDR3 length equals 15 residues. Germline assignment: CDR1 SGHRS and CDR2 YFSETQ.

This clonotype has a handful of counts. The J gene is TRBJ2-2, the V gene TRBV9, with 9 bases fitting TRBD2. Germline V gene lookup returns CDR1 SGDLS and CDR2 YYNGEE. The CDR3 is 16 residues long. With V trimmed by 5 bases and J by 3 bases, 8 bases remained unmatched. The CDR3 sequence is CASSYGLAQDTGELFF. CDR3 nucleotide sequence: TGTGCCAGCAGTTATGGACTAGCGCAAGACACCGGGGAGCTGTTTTTT.

The rearrangement links TRBV5-1 to TRBJ2-1; D could derive from TRBD1 or TRBD2 (5 bases each). The germline V and J ends were trimmed by 0 bases and 3 bases, with 13 bases remaining between them. Germline V gene lookup returns CDR1 SGHRS and CDR2 YFSETQ. The CDR3 extends over 16 amino acids. The CDR3 protein is CASSLAGAAGYNEQFF. The CDR3 DNA reads TGCGCCAGCAGCTTGGCCGGGGCGGCCGGCTACAATGAGCAGTTCTTC.

The table lists this clonotype with a few counts. V is TRBV24-1 and J is TRBJ2-5, with TRBD1 identical over 7 bases. This CDR3 is built from 14 residues. Germline V lookup: CDR1 KGHDR, CDR2 SFDVKD. V lost 4 bases, J lost 5 bases, and 6 bases stayed unmatched. DNA for the CDR3: TGTGCCACCAGTGAGGGGACAGTTTCGGAGACCCAGTACTTC. It codes for CATSEGTVSETQYF.

This chain connects TRBV5-1 to TRBJ2-6; 8 nucleotides match TRBD1. Germline lookup yields CDR1 SGHRS and CDR2 YFSETQ. V dropped 5 bases and J dropped 0; count of bases not matched to a gene: 7. The CDR3 is 17 residues long. CDR3 coding DNA: TGCGCCAGCAGGACCGGGACAGGAAGCTCTGGGGCCAACGTCCTGACTTTC. This gives the protein CASRTGTGSSGANVLTF.

This clonotype was seen a handful of times. The V call is TRBV7-2, the J call TRBJ1-1; D is ambiguous. The V gene lost 3 bases and the J gene lost 8 bases, with 10 bases spanning the gap. The CDR3 loop spans 12 amino acids. Germline assignment: CDR1 SGHTA and CDR2 FQGNSA. The CDR3 is CASSFYSREAFF. The CDR3 DNA sequence: TGTGCCAGCAGCTTTTACAGCCGCGAAGCTTTCTTT.

This clonotype was observed a handful of times. This chain joins TRBV5-1 and TRBJ2-3; the D is unclear. V dropped 0 bases and J dropped 0 bases, with 11 bases sitting between them. The CDR3 length is 16 residues. Looked up from germline, CDR1 is SGHRS and CDR2 is YFSETQ. The CDR3 sequence is CASSLGVHGSTDTQYF. CDR3 DNA: TGCGCCAGCAGCTTGGGGGTTCACGGGAGCACAGATACGCAGTATTTT.

The chain joins TRBV20-1 to TRBJ2-1, with D possibly matching TRBD2 (6 bases). Per the germline V gene, CDR1 is DFQATT and CDR2 is SNEGSKA (reference sequence). V was trimmed by 0 bases and J by 4 bases, leaving 16 bases between them. The CDR3 extends over 16 amino acids. The DNA of the CDR3 is TGCAGTGCTAGAGACGCCGGGACTGGTGGGTACAATGAGCAGTTCTTC. It encodes CSARDAGTGGYNEQFF.

There are a few counts of this clonotype. The J gene is TRBJ1-1, the V gene TRBV5-1, with D perhaps TRBD1 (6 bases). Germline V gene sequence: CDR1 SGHRS, CDR2 YFSETQ. The V end lost 3 bases, the J end lost 0 bases, and 12 bases lay between the germline ends. The CDR3 runs 15 residues. The CDR3 protein is CASSSYRDLNTEAFF. The CDR3 DNA sequence: TGCGCCAGCAGCTCTTACAGGGATTTGAACACTGAAGCTTTCTTT.